Each of the 12 T cell receptor beta chains below was sequenced from the same sample in a study of early T cells in non-severe SARS-CoV-2 infection. MiXCR, run by TCRdb on the 5' RACE reads, gives a single entry per CDR3 protein. Of approximately 71,000 distinct CDR3 sequences detected, approximately 12% appear once; the ten largest clones hold 4% to 5.5%. Sequencing used whole blood. The receptors shown here come from an adult who was a healthcare worker with PCR-confirmed SARS-CoV-2 infection or an uninfected control (not recorded which).

The chain carries TRBV29-1 and TRBJ2-7; 7 bases align to TRBD1. Germline V lookup: CDR1 SQVTM, CDR2 ANQGSEA. V dropped 3 bases and J dropped 2; count of bases not matched to a gene: 16. There are 17 residues in the CDR3. The CDR3 region has the DNA TGCAGCGTTGAGCACTGTCCCGGGACAGAGACCACCTACGAGCAGTACTTC. Its protein is CSVEHCPGTETTYEQYF.

This clonotype was seen a handful of times. The J gene is TRBJ2-5, the V gene TRBV19; D uncertain. The germline V gene encodes CDR1 LNHDA and CDR2 SQIVND (reference sequence). The CDR3 runs 13 residues. With 2 bases removed from V and 1 base from J, the gap between germline ends came to 5 bases. The CDR3 DNA reads TGTGCCAGTAGTATACAGGTCCAAGAGACCCAGTACTTC. It encodes CASSIQVQETQYF.

At least ten counts were recorded for this clonotype. The rearrangement links TRBV6-5 to TRBJ1-2; D is possibly TRBD1 (6 bases). The germline V gene encodes CDR1 MNHEY and CDR2 SVGAGI. Deletions cut 6 bases from V and 10 bases from J, with 27 bases between. The CDR3 loop spans 16 amino acids. CDR3 in amino acids: CASSKAPKGGGTVYTF. CDR3 nucleotide sequence: TGTGCCAGCAGCAAGGCTCCTAAAGGGGGAGGAACCGTCTACACCTTC.

This clonotype was recorded at least ten times. This chain connects TRBV6-1 to TRBJ2-3, with TRBD1 as a possible D gene (5 bases). V shed 8 bases and J shed 2 bases, with 17 bases lying between them. From germline, CDR1 is MNHNS and CDR2 SASEGT. The CDR3 consists of 15 residues. DNA for the CDR3: TGTGCCAGCCGGAGCTGGGGCGGAATCACAGATACGCAGTATTTT. It encodes CASRSWGGITDTQYF.

This clonotype was seen repeatedly, ten times or more. The rearrangement joins TRBV29-1 to TRBJ2-7; 15 bases are a match to TRBD2. The germline gives CDR1 SQVTM, CDR2 ANQGSEA. The CDR3 contains 15 residues. Trimming at V came to 1 base and at J to 3 bases, leaving 1 base not matched to a gene. CDR3 in DNA: TGCAGCGTTGAAGTGGGACTAGCGGGAGGCTACGAGCAGTACTTC. Amino acids: CSVEVGLAGGYEQYF.

This clonotype was counted ten times or more. The chain combines TRBV7-9 with TRBJ2-2; no clear D. This CDR3 spans 14 amino acids. V was trimmed by 5 bases and J by 5 bases, leaving 12 bases between them. Looked up from germline, CDR1 is SEHNR and CDR2 is FQNEAQ (reference sequence). CDR3 in DNA: TGTGCCAGCAGCCCATGGGCTGGGACCGGGGAGCTGTTTTTT. It encodes CASSPWAGTGELFF.

The rearrangement uses TRBV6-6 and TRBJ1-5; D might be TRBD1 (6 bases). Germline loops: CDR1 MNHNY, CDR2 SVGAGI (reference sequence). This CDR3 has 15 residues. V lost 10 bases and J 3 bases, leaving 19 bases between the germline ends. CDR3 sequence: CATTDDQGLNQPQHF. The CDR3, as DNA: TGTGCCACCACTGACGATCAGGGGCTCAATCAGCCCCAGCATTTT.

This clonotype has more than one count but fewer than ten. The chain couples TRBV4-1 to TRBJ2-1; TRBD2 matches 9 bases. Germline CDR1 is MGHRA and CDR2 is YSYEKL. V gave up 3 bases and J gave up 6 bases; unmatched junction bases: 12. The CDR3 runs to 17 residues. The CDR3 protein is CASSQETLAGVRNEQFF. The CDR3 DNA is TGCGCCAGCAGCCAGGAAACCTTAGCGGGAGTTCGCAATGAGCAGTTCTTC.

This clonotype was found a few times. This chain connects TRBV20-1 to TRBJ2-1; 7 bases are a match to TRBD2. After removal of 7 bases from V and 5 bases from J, the junction contained 14 bases not matched to a gene. CDR3 length: 15 residues. The germline V gene encodes CDR1 DFQATT and CDR2 SNEGSKA (reference sequence). DNA of the CDR3: TGCAGTGTCTCGTTTCTAGCGGCCGGAAACAATGAGCAGTTCTTC. It encodes CSVSFLAAGNNEQFF.

This clonotype was counted a few times. This chain uses TRBV6-5 with TRBJ2-1; D is perhaps TRBD2 (5 bases). This CDR3 spans 12 amino acids. V was clipped by 6 bases and J by 10 bases, with 13 bases between them. CDR1 and CDR2 (germline): MNHEY, SVGAGI. The CDR3 loop reads CASRKIPGEQFF. CDR3 DNA: TGTGCCAGCAGAAAGATTCCGGGGGAGCAGTTCTTC.

This clonotype turned up a few times. The rearrangement joins TRBV5-1 to TRBJ1-1; D gene ambiguous. The ends were cut back, 7 bases at V and 1 base at J, with 11 bases in the middle. The CDR3 is 13 residues long. Germline V gene lookup returns CDR1 SGHRS and CDR2 YFSETQ. The CDR3 region has the DNA TGCGCCAGCCAGACATTGCCGAACACTGAAGCTTTCTTT. Residues: CASQTLPNTEAFF.

This clonotype showed up many times. The chain employs TRBV7-9 and TRBJ2-1, with D perhaps TRBD2 (6 bases). Germline assignment: CDR1 SEHNR and CDR2 FQNEAQ (reference sequence). Trimming pared 10 bases from V and 6 bases from J, leaving 22 bases between. The CDR3 totals 15 residues. The CDR3 nucleotides read TGTGCCACCCAGGATCCGGGACTTCTGAGCAATGAGCAGTTCTTC. Its translation is CATQDPGLLSNEQFF.